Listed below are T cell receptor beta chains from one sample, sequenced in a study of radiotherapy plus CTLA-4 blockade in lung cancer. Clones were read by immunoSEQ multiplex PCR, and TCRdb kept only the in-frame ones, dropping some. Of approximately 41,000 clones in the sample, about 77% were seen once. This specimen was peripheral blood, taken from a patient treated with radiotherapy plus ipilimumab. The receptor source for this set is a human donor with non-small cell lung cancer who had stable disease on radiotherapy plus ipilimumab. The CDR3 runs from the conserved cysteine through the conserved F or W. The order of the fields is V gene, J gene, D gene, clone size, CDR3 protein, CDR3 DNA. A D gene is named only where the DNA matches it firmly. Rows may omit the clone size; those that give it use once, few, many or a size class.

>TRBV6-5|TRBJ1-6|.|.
CASSYAGSPLHF
TGTGCCAGCAGTTACGCCGGTTCACCCCTCCACTTT
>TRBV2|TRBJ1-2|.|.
CASSGIREDYGYTF
TGTGCCAGCAGTGGTATCAGGGAAGACTATGGCTACACCTTC
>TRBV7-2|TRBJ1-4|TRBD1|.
CASSLAHYGTANEKLFF
TGTGCCAGCAGCTTAGCCCACTATGGGACAGCAAATGAAAAACTGTTTTTT
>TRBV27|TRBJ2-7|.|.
CATRRGGGDSYEQYF
TGTGCCACCCGGCGGGGCGGCGGGGACTCCTACGAGCAGTACTTC
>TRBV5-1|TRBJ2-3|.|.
CASSTTTGRGTDTQYF
TGCGCCAGCAGCACGACAACAGGGCGGGGCACAGATACGCAGTATTTT
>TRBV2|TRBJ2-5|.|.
CASSVRYLPSSLGTQYF
TGTGCCAGCAGTGTGAGGTACCTGCCCTCATCTCTTGGGACCCAGTACTTC
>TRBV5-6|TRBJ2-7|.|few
CASSFSYEQYF
TGTGCCAGCAGCTTCAGCTACGAGCAGTACTTC
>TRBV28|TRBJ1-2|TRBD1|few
CASVRGQGIFLTF
TGTGCCTCAGTTAGGGGACAGGGGATTTTCCTCACCTTC
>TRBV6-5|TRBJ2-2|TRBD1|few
CASSQQGASTGELFF
TGTGCCAGCAGCCAACAGGGGGCGAGCACCGGGGAGCTGTTTTTT
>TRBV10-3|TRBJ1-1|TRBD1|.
CAIRDRGLNTEAFF
TGTGCCATCAGAGACAGGGGCCTGAACACTGAAGCTTTCTTT
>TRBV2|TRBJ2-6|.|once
CASNKGGSGANVLTF
TGTGCCAGCAATAAAGGGGGCTCTGGGGCCAACGTCCTGACTTTC
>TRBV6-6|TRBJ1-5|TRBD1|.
CASSPQGGQPQHF
TGTGCCAGCAGTCCCCAGGGGGGTCAGCCCCAGCATTTT
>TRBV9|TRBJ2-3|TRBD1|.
CASSARQGRTDTQYF
TGTGCCAGCAGCGCCCGACAGGGAAGGACAGATACGCAGTATTTT
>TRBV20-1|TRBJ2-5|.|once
CSARPQETQYF
TGCAGTGCTAGACCTCAAGAGACCCAGTACTTC
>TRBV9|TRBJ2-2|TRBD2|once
CASSVTSGGNTGELFF
TGTGCCAGCAGCGTGACGAGCGGGGGGAACACCGGGGAGCTGTTTTTT
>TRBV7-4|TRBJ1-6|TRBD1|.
CASSFGTVYNSPLHF
TGTGCCAGCAGCTTCGGGACAGTCTATAATTCACCCCTCCACTTT
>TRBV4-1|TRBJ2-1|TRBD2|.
CASSRTSGSYNEQFF
TGCGCCAGCAGTAGAACTAGCGGCTCCTACAATGAGCAGTTCTTC
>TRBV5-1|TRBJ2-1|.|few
CASSLSTTYNEQFF
TGCGCCAGCAGCTTGTCGACAACCTACAATGAGCAGTTCTTC
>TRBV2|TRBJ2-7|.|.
CASSDRGTYEQYF
TGTGCCAGCAGTGACAGGGGAACCTACGAGCAGTACTTC
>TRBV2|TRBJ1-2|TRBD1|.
CASLDRVGYTF
TGTGCCAGTTTGGACAGGGTCGGCTACACCTTC
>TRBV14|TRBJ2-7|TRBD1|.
CASSLPGTGLYEQYF
TGTGCCAGCAGCCTCCCCGGGACAGGGTTATACGAGCAGTACTTC
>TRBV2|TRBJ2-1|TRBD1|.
CAGDRYNEQFF
TGTGCCGGGGACAGGTACAATGAGCAGTTCTTC
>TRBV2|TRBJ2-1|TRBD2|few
CASSATGLAGRGEQFF
TGTGCCAGCAGTGCTACGGGACTAGCGGGCCGGGGTGAGCAGTTCTTC
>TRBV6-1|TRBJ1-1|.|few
CASGGTGNTEAFF
TGTGCCAGCGGAGGGACGGGGAACACTGAAGCTTTCTTT
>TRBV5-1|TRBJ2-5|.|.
CASSLVGAETQYF
TGCGCCAGCAGCTTGGTAGGGGCCGAGACCCAGTACTTC
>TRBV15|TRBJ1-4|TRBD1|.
CATSRDLGTGDRFSEKLFF
TGTGCCACCAGCAGAGATCTTGGGACAGGGGATAGGTTTAGCGAAAAACTGTTTTTT
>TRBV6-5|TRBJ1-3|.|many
CASSYSEGSGNTIYF
TGTGCCAGCAGTTACTCGGAGGGTTCTGGAAACACCATATATTTT
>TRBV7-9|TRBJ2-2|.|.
CASSTREKDTGELFF
TGTGCCAGCAGCACCAGGGAAAAGGACACCGGGGAGCTGTTTTTT
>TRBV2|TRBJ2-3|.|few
CADGQGIRDTQYF
TGTGCCGACGGGCAGGGGATCAGAGATACGCAGTATTTT
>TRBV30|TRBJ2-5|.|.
CAWSVARKMSETQYF
TGTGCCTGGAGTGTAGCCAGGAAGATGTCGGAGACCCAGTACTTC
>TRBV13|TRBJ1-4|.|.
CASSKRGYNEKLFF
TGTGCCAGCAGCAAACGCGGGTATAATGAAAAACTGTTTTTT
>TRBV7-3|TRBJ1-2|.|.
CASSQGFGYGYTF
TGTGCCAGCAGCCAGGGGTTCGGCTATGGCTACACCTTC